This TCR beta chain is from a study of shared clonotypes between healthy human individuals. The authors split each subset's genomic DNA evenly across several immunoSEQ plates. Authors' methods: ImmunoSEQ yielded junction-only sequences lacking quality scores, so filtering differed. TCRdb's table, derived via immunoSEQ multiplex PCR, lists solely in-frame clones and lacks some. D and trimming come from the DNA, and the V and J calls and clone size come from that table. The sample lists 800,000 to 950,000 clones; approximately 97% were seen once. Naive CD8 cells comprised CD45RO-negative, CCR7-positively selected cells, excluding terminally differentiated effector memory CD45RA+ cells. Notes on the study in general: With few donors, the genetic and exposure-history diversity represented was limited. Naive CD4 clonotype sharing across several donors was approximately 5%.

The germline CDR1 and CDR2 sequences are SEHNR and FQNEAQ (reference sequence). This CDR3 has 17 residues. The ends lost 0 bases at V and 3 bases at J; junction bases unmatched: 8. With respect to this clone: The antigen is not known.

This chain connects TRBV7-9 to TRBJ2-1; 7 bases line up with TRBD2. The sequence was obtained from a man aged 25-45 years in good health. The sample comprised naive CD8+ T cells sorted from blood. CDR3 in DNA: TGTGCCAGCAGCTTAGCGCAAGGCCTAGCGGTCTACAATGAGCAGTTCTTC. This encodes CASSLAQGLAVYNEQFF.